The entry that follows covers one TCR beta chain sequence. In the original analysis: From reference gene primer amplification, estimates of nucleated cell counts were derived. Method: immunoSEQ multiplex PCR; TCRdb's copy keeps in-frame clones and lacks some. V and J calls and clone size are given by that table; D and trimming were obtained from the DNA. This sample has some 200,000 clones, with just under 85% found just once. This entry is derived from a study of blood T cell repertoires in COVID-19. In the study overall: Collection of acute and convalescent COVID-19 samples took place in the United States, Italy and Spain. PBMCs, B-cell-depleted T cells, or T cells were the source of the cDNA or gDNA that made up the material.

Seattle researchers signed up patients amid active infection and tracked them longitudinally. This CDR3 has 16 residues. J lost 0 bases, V lost 6 bases, and 6 bases had no gene match. Germline CDR1 KGHSH, CDR2 LQKENI. The V call is TRBV18, the J call TRBJ2-1; 9 nucleotides align to TRBD2. Sequenced: peripheral blood. This TCR derives from a man aged 55 to 70 with COVID-19, enrolled during active disease. DNA of the CDR3: TGTGCCAGCTCCCTATATAGCGGGAGCTCCTACAATGAGCAGTTCTTC. Translation: CASSLYSGSSYNEQFF.